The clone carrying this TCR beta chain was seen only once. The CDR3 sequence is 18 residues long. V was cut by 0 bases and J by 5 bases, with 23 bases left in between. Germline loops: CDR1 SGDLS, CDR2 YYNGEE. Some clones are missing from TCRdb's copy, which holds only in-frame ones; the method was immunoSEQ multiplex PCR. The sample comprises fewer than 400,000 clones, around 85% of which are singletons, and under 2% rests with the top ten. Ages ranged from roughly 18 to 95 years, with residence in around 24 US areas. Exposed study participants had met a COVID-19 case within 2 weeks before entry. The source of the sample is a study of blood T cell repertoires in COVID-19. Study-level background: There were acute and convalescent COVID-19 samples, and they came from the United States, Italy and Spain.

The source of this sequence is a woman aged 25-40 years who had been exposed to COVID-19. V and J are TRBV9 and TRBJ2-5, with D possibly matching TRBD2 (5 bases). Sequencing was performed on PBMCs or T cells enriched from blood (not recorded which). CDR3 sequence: CASSVDVRMGSDGETQYF. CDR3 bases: TGTGCCAGCAGCGTAGATGTTAGGATGGGGAGCGATGGGGAGACCCAGTACTTC.